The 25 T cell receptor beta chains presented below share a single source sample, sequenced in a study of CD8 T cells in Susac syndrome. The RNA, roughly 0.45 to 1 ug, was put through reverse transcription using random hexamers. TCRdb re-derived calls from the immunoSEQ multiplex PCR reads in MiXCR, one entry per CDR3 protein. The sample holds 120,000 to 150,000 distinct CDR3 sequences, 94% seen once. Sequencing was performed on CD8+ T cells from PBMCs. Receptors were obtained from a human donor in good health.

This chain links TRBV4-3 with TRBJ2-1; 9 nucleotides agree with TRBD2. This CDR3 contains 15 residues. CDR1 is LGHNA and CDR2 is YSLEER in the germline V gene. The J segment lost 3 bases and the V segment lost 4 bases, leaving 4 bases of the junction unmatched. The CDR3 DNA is TGCGCCAGCAGCCCCTTTAGCGGGAGCTACAATGAGCAGTTCTTC. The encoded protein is CASSPFSGSYNEQFF.

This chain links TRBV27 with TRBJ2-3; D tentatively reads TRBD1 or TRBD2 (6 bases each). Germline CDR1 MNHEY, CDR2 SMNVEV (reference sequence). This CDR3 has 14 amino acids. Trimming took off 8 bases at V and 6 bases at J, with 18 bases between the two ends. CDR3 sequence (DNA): TGTGCCAGCTCGGAAGGGGGACTCTACGATACGCAGTATTTT. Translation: CASSEGGLYDTQYF.

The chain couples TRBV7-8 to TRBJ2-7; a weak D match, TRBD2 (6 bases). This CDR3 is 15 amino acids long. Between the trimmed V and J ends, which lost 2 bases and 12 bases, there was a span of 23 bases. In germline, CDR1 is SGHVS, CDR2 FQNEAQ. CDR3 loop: CASSLSSGTGHMPYF. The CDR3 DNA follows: TGTGCCAGCAGCTTAAGCTCAGGGACTGGACATATGCCGTACTTC.

The DNA for the CDR3 is TGTGCCAGCAATCGGAACTTGAACACTGAAGCTTTCTTT. Protein sequence: CASNRNLNTEAFF. J is TRBJ1-1 and V is TRBV2; D is undetermined. CDR1 and CDR2 from the germline V gene are SNHLY and FYNNEI. The CDR3 totals 13 residues. Trimming took 7 bases from V and 0 from J, leaving 9 bases between them.

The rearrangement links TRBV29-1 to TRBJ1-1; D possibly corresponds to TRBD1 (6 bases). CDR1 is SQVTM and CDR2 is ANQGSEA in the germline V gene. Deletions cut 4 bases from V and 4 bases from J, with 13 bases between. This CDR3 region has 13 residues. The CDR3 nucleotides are TGCAGCGTTGCAAAGGGGGGTTTCACTGAAGCTTTCTTT. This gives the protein CSVAKGGFTEAFF.

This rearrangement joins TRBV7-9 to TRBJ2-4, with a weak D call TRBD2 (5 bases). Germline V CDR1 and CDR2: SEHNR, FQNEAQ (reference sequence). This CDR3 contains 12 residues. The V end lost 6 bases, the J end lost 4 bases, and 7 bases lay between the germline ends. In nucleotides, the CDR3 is TGTGCCAGCAGGTCGGGGAAAAACATTCAGTACTTC. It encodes CASRSGKNIQYF.

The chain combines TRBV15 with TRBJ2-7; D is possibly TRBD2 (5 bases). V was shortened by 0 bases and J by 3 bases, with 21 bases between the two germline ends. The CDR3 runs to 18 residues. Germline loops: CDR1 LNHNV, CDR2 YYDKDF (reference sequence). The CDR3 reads CATSRDPLSGWSSYEQYF. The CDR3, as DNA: TGTGCCACCAGCAGAGATCCCCTTTCGGGGTGGTCTAGCTACGAGCAGTACTTC. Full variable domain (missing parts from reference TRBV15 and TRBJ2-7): DAMVIQNPRYQVTQFGKPVTLSCSQTLNHNVMYWYQQKSSQAPKLLFHYYDKDFNNEADTPDNFQSRRPNTSFCFLDIRSPGLGDTAMYLCATSRDPLSGWSSYEQYFGPGTRLTVT.

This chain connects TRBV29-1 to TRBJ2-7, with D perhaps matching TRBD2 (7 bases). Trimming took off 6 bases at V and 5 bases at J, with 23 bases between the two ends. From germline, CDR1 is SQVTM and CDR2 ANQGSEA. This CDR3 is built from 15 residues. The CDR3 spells CSVQRSGVGGHEQYF. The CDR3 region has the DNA TGCAGCGTCCAACGCAGCGGGGTAGGGGGGCACGAGCAGTACTTC.

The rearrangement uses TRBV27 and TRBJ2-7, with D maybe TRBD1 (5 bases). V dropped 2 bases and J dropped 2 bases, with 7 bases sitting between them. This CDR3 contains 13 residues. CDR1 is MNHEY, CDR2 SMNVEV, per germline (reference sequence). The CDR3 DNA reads TGTGCCAGCAGTTTAGGGGCGACCTACGAGCAGTACTTC. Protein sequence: CASSLGATYEQYF.

As DNA, the CDR3 is TGTGCCAGCAGTTTCGCGATAGAGGGAACGTACAATGAGCAGTTCTTC. It yields the protein CASSFAIEGTYNEQFF. The gene calls are TRBV27 and TRBJ2-1; TRBD2 might be the D (5 bases). The CDR3 is made up of 16 amino acids. Germline CDR1 is MNHEY and CDR2 is SMNVEV (reference sequence). V lost 3 bases and J lost 4, with 16 bases in between.

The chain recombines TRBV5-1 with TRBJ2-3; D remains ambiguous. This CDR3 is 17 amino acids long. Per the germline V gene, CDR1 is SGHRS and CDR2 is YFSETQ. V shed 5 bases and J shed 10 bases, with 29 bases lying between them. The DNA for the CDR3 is TGCGCCAGCAGTCTCCCCCCCAACCCTCTACCCGGCGAGGCGCAGTATTTT. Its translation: CASSLPPNPLPGEAQYF.

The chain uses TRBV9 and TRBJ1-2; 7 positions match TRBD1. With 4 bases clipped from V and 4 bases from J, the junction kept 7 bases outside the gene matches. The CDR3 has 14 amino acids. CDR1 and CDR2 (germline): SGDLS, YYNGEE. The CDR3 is CASSSSTGTYGYTF. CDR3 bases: TGTGCCAGCAGCTCCTCGACAGGGACCTATGGCTACACCTTC.

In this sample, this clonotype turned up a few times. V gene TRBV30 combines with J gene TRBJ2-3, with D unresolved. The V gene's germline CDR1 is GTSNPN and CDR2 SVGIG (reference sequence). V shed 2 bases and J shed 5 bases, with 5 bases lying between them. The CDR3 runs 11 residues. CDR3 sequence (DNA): TGTGCCTGGAGTCGAGGAGATACGCAGTATTTT. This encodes CAWSRGDTQYF.

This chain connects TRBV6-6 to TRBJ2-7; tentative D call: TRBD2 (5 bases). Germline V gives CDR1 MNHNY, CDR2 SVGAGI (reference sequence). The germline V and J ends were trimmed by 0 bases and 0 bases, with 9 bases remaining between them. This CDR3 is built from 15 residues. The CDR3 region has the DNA TGTGCCAGCAGTTACTCGGATGGGAGCTCCTACGAGCAGTACTTC. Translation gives CASSYSDGSSYEQYF.

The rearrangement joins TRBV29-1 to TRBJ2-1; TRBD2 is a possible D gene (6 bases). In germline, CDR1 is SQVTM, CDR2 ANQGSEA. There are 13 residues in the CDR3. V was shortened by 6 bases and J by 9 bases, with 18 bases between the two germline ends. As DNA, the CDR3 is TGCAGCGTGTCTACGGGACTCTGGGTTGAGCAGTTCTTC. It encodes CSVSTGLWVEQFF.

The chain's CDR3 is CASSQNRGWEQYF. CDR3 nucleotide sequence: TGCGCCAGCAGCCAGAACAGGGGCTGGGAGCAGTACTTC. This chain connects TRBV4-3 to TRBJ2-7; 7 bases are shared with TRBD1. This CDR3 has 13 residues. Germline CDR1 LGHNA, CDR2 YSLEER. V lost 3 bases and J lost 7; bases outside the gene matches: 6.

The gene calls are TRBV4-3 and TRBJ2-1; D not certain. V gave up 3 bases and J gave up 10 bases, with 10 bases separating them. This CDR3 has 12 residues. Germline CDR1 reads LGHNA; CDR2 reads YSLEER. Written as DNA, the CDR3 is TGCGCCAGCAGCCATGAGGACCGGGAGCAGTTCTTC. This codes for CASSHEDREQFF.

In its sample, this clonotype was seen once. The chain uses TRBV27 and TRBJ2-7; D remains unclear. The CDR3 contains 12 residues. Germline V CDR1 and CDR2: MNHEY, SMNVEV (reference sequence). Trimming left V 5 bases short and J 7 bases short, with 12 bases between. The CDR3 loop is CASSQEMGEQYF. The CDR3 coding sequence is TGTGCCAGCAGTCAGGAGATGGGAGAGCAGTACTTC.

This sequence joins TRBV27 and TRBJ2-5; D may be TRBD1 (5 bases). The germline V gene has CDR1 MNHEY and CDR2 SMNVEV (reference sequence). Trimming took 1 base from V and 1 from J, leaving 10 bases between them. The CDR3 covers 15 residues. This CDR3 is CASSLWLGVQETQYF. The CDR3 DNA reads TGTGCCAGCAGTTTATGGCTAGGGGTCCAAGAGACCCAGTACTTC.

CDR3 coding DNA: TGTGCCAGCAGCGTCCGCCTGAGCTCCTACAATGAGCAGTTCTTC. It is translated as CASSVRLSSYNEQFF. This rearrangement joins TRBV9 to TRBJ2-1; D unclear. V lost 2 bases and J 0 bases, leaving 9 bases between the germline ends. The CDR3 length is 15 residues. In germline, CDR1 is SGDLS, CDR2 YYNGEE.

The CDR3 DNA reads TGCGCCAGCAGTCAATCAAACAACCTAACGGTCTACGAGCAGTACTTC. Translating it yields CASSQSNNLTVYEQYF. The V and J genes are TRBV23-1 and TRBJ2-7, with D unclear. TRBV23-1 has ORF status, its function being uncertain. The V end lost 0 bases, the J end lost 3 bases, and 15 bases lay between the germline ends. The CDR3 length is 16 residues.

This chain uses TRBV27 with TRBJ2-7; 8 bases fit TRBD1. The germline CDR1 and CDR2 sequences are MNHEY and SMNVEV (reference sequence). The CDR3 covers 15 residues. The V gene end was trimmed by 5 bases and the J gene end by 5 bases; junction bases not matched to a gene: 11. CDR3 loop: CASSPRQGPDHEQYF. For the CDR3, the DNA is TGTGCCAGCAGTCCCCGACAGGGGCCGGACCACGAGCAGTACTTC.

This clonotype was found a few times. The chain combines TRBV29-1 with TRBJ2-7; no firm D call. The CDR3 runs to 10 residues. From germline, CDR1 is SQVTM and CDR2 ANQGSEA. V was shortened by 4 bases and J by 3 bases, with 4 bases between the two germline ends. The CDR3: CSVVVYEQYF. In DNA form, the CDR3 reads TGCAGCGTTGTTGTCTACGAGCAGTACTTC.

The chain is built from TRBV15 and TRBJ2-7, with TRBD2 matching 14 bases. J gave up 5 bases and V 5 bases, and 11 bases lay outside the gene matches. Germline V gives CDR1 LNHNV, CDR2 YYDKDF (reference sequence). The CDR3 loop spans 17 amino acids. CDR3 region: CATSSERMTSGRDEQYF. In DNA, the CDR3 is TGTGCCACCAGCTCCGAACGAATGACTAGCGGGAGGGACGAGCAGTACTTC. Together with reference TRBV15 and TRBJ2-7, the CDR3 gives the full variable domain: DAMVIQNPRYQVTQFGKPVTLSCSQTLNHNVMYWYQQKSSQAPKLLFHYYDKDFNNEADTPDNFQSRRPNTSFCFLDIRSPGLGDTAMYLCATSSERMTSGRDEQYFGPGTRLTVT.

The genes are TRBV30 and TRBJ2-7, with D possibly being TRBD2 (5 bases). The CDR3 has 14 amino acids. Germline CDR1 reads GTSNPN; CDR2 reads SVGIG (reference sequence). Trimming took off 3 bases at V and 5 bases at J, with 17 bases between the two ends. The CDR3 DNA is TGTGCCTGGAGCCCCGCGGAGAGCGGCCACGAGCAGTACTTC. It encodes CAWSPAESGHEQYF.